A single sample is the source of the 19 T cell receptor beta chains below, sequenced in a study of vaccination effects on CD4 cells after COVID-19. Only in-frame clones appear in the TCRdb table, and some are missing; sequencing was by immunoSEQ multiplex PCR. The sample lists around 11,000 clones, roughly 70% occurring once. Antigens for these TCRs are unknown. Antigen-specific CD4+ T cells were expanded (with viral peptide pools) by the ViraFEST assay ahead of sequencing. With 10 days of culture completed, CD4+ T cells were isolated. The sample was CD4+ T cells from PBMCs cultured with HCoV-229E spike peptides, taken before COVID-19 vaccination. The source is a human donor who received a COVID-19 vaccine.

This chain links TRBV11-2 with TRBJ2-4, with a tentative D call TRBD2 (5 bases). CDR1 and CDR2 from the germline V gene are SGHAT and FQNNGV. CDR3 length: 14 residues. Trimming took 5 bases from V and 6 from J, leaving 14 bases between them. CDR3 bases: TGTGCCAGCAGCCCTCGACTATCTCGAAACATTCAGTACTTC. It translates to CASSPRLSRNIQYF. The full variable domain, in which reference TRBV11-2 and TRBJ2-4 provide the parts outside the CDR3, is EAGVAQSPRYKIIEKRQSVAFWCNPISGHATLYWYQQILGQGPKLLIQFQNNGVVDDSQLPKDRFSAERLKGVDSTLKIQPAKLEDSAVYLCASSPRLSRNIQYFGAGTRLSVL.

The chain is built from TRBV29-1 and TRBJ1-1, with D uncertain. Trimming cost V 7 bases and J 1 base, with 7 bases left between them. Germline assignment: CDR1 SQVTM and CDR2 ANQGSEA. This CDR3 spans 11 amino acids. CDR3: CSGPSNTEAFF. DNA for the CDR3: TGCAGCGGTCCATCGAACACTGAAGCTTTCTTT.

V is TRBV19 and J is TRBJ2-3; possible D gene TRBD1, 6 bases. Germline CDR1 reads LNHDA; CDR2 reads SQIVND (reference sequence). CDR3 length: 16 residues. V was clipped by 1 base and J by 5 bases, with 16 bases between them. As DNA, the CDR3 is TGTGCCAGTAGTATAGGTAATGCAGGGGACGGAGATACGCAGTATTTT. Protein sequence: CASSIGNAGDGDTQYF.

This chain links TRBV19 with TRBJ2-5; D unresolved. V lost 5 bases to trimming and J lost 1 base, with 8 bases between them. This CDR3 comprises 13 residues. Germline CDR1 and CDR2: LNHDA and SQIVND (reference sequence). CDR3 bases: TGTGCCAGTAGTCACCCGACCCAAGAGACCCAGTACTTC. It encodes CASSHPTQETQYF.

This clone was seen only once. V gene TRBV4-1 combines with J gene TRBJ2-1; D is uncertain. CDR3 size: 16 residues. CDR1 is MGHRA and CDR2 is YSYEKL in the germline V gene. Trimming removed 3 bases from V and 0 bases from J, with 12 bases in between. The CDR3 region has the DNA TGCGCCAGCAGCCACGACTCCCTTAGCTCCTACAATGAGCAGTTCTTC. Translated, it gives CASSHDSLSSYNEQFF.

The chain uses TRBV5-1 and TRBJ2-1; 7 bases match TRBD2. With 4 bases clipped from V and 0 bases from J, the junction kept 13 bases outside the gene matches. The CDR3 consists of 18 residues. Germline CDR1 SGHRS, CDR2 YFSETQ. This CDR3 is CASSPRLAGASSYNEQFF. CDR3 nucleotides: TGCGCCAGCAGCCCCCGATTGGCGGGAGCGAGCTCCTACAATGAGCAGTTCTTC.

By frequency in the sample, this clone is medium-sized. This chain joins TRBV5-4 and TRBJ1-1; D possibly corresponds to TRBD1 (5 bases). The V and J ends lost 2 bases and 4 bases respectively, with 6 bases between them. CDR1 is SGHNT, CDR2 YYREEE, per germline (reference sequence). The CDR3 consists of 12 residues. The CDR3 loop is CASSFDSTEAFF. DNA for the CDR3: TGTGCCAGCAGCTTTGACAGCACTGAAGCTTTCTTT.

The V and J genes are TRBV11-2 and TRBJ2-7; 11 nucleotides agree with TRBD2. CDR3 length: 13 amino acids. Germline CDR1 SGHAT, CDR2 FQNNGV. Germline trimming cut 0 bases from V and 10 bases from J; bases unmatched to any gene: 2. The CDR3, as DNA: TGTGCCAGCAGCTTAGAGGGACTAGCGGTACAGTACTTC. Protein product: CASSLEGLAVQYF.

This clone has a handful of counts. The chain couples TRBV3-1 (or the pseudogene TRBV3-2) to TRBJ2-1, with TRBD2 matching over 7 bases. This CDR3 comprises 15 residues. V gave up 0 bases and J gave up 8 bases; unmatched junction bases: 7. CDR1 is LGHDT and CDR2 is YNNKEL in the germline V gene (reference sequence). CDR3 sequence: CASSQDPRAGDEQFF. The CDR3 DNA reads TGTGCCAGCAGCCAAGATCCAAGGGCGGGGGATGAGCAGTTCTTC.

The chain recombines TRBV3-1 (or the pseudogene TRBV3-2) with TRBJ2-1; TRBD2 aligns across 10 bases. The CDR3 covers 16 residues. The J segment lost 2 bases and the V segment lost 4 bases, leaving 5 bases of the junction unmatched. Germline V gene data show CDR1 as LGHDT and CDR2 as YNNKEL (reference sequence). The CDR3 reads CASSPSSGGTYNEQFF. CDR3 coding DNA: TGTGCCAGCAGCCCTTCTAGCGGGGGAACCTACAATGAGCAGTTCTTC.

The rearrangement uses TRBV6-5 and TRBJ2-5; 7 positions agree with TRBD1. The CDR3 spans 14 residues. After removal of 3 bases from V and 4 bases from J, the junction contained 5 bases not matched to a gene. Germline V gives CDR1 MNHEY, CDR2 SVGAGI. CDR3 bases: TGTGCCAGCAGTTATCCCACAGGGGTAGAGACCCAGTACTTC. It yields the protein CASSYPTGVETQYF.

This CDR3 reads CASSRPGQGYTF. CDR3 DNA: TGTGCCAGCAGTCGCCCTGGCCAGGGCTACACCTTC. V is TRBV2 and J is TRBJ1-2; no reliable D call. The CDR3 extends over 12 amino acids. The ends were cut back, 5 bases at V and 8 bases at J, with 12 bases in the middle. The germline V gene has CDR1 SNHLY and CDR2 FYNNEI.

The chain is built from TRBV7-9 and TRBJ2-7; 8 bases map to TRBD2. The CDR3 contains 14 residues. Trimming cost V 6 bases and J 2 bases; bases outside gene matches: 6. CDR1 SEHNR and CDR2 FQNEAQ come from the germline V gene (reference sequence). The CDR3 loop is CASSLSGATYEQYF. CDR3 DNA sequence: TGTGCCAGCAGTCTTAGCGGGGCCACCTACGAGCAGTACTTC. The whole variable domain, filled in from reference TRBV7-9 and TRBJ2-7, reads DTGVSQNPRHKITKRGQNVTFRCDPISEHNRLYWYRQTLGQGPEFLTYFQNEAQLEKSRLLSDRFSAERPKGSFSTLEIQRTEQGDSAMYLCASSLSGATYEQYFGPGTRLTVT.

By share of the sample, this clone is medium-sized. This rearrangement joins TRBV7-2 to TRBJ2-1; the match to TRBD1 covers 7 bases. Germline V gives CDR1 SGHTA, CDR2 FQGNSA. V shed 1 base and J 2 bases; nucleotides not matched to a gene: 2. There are 15 residues in the CDR3. The CDR3 sequence is CASSLVTGTYNEQFF. The CDR3 DNA reads as TGTGCCAGCAGCTTAGTGACAGGGACCTACAATGAGCAGTTCTTC.

This chain uses TRBV27 with TRBJ2-1; 9 positions match TRBD1. Germline CDR1 reads MNHEY; CDR2 reads SMNVEV (reference sequence). The CDR3 runs 15 residues. The junction had 6 bases not matched to a gene; V was cut back by 6 bases and J by 3 bases. This CDR3 is CASRPPGQGYNEQFF. For the CDR3, the DNA is TGTGCCAGCAGGCCACCGGGACAGGGCTACAATGAGCAGTTCTTC.

The chain recombines TRBV12-3 or TRBV12-4 with TRBJ2-7; D perhaps matches TRBD2 (6 bases). This CDR3 contains 13 residues. V dropped 3 bases and J dropped 5 bases, with 11 bases sitting between them. CDR3 loop: CASSFRGLHEQYF. The CDR3 coding sequence is TGTGCCAGCAGTTTTAGGGGACTCCACGAGCAGTACTTC.

DNA of the CDR3: TGTGCCAGCAGTTCCCCAGGGGGGGGGTCTGGAAACACCATATATTTT. Protein product: CASSSPGGGSGNTIYF. The chain carries TRBV28 and TRBJ1-3; 7 bases agree with TRBD1. Germline V gene data show CDR1 as MDHEN and CDR2 as SYDVKM. The J segment lost 1 base and the V segment lost 4 bases, leaving 7 bases of the junction unmatched. The CDR3 is 16 residues long.

V gene TRBV18 combines with J gene TRBJ1-1; possible D gene TRBD1, 5 bases. Trimming removed 7 bases at V and 1 base at J, with 10 bases between. The CDR3 runs 13 residues. Germline loops: CDR1 KGHSH, CDR2 LQKENI. The CDR3 reads CASLRQPNTEAFF. The CDR3 bases are TGTGCCAGCTTACGACAGCCGAACACTGAAGCTTTCTTT.

The chain couples TRBV19 to TRBJ1-2, with 7 bases fitting TRBD1. Germline assignment: CDR1 LNHDA and CDR2 SQIVND (reference sequence). V shed 6 bases, J shed 4 bases, and the junction held 20 bases outside the gene matches. The CDR3 runs to 18 residues. CDR3 DNA: TGTGCCAGTAGGAGGACAGGAAGAACATATCCGAGCTCCTATGGCTACACCTTC. It codes for CASRRTGRTYPSSYGYTF.